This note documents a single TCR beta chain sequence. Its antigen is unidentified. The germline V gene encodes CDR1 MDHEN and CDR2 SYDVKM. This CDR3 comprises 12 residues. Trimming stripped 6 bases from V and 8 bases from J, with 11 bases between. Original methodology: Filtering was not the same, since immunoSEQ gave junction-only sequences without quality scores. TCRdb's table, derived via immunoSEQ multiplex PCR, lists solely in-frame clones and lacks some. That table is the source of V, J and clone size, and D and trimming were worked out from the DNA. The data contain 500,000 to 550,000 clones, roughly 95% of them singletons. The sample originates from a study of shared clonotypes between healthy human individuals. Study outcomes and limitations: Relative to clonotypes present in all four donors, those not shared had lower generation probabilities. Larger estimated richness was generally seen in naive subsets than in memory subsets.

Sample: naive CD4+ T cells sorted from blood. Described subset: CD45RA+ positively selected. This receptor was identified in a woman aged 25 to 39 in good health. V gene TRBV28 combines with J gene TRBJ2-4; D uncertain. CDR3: CASRQQRDIQYF. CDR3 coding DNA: TGTGCCAGCAGGCAACAGAGAGACATTCAGTACTTC.